This TCR beta chain was obtained from a study of blood T cell repertoires in COVID-19. This clone occurred once. CDR1 is SGHDT and CDR2 is YYEEEE in the germline V gene. The ends were cut back, 4 bases at V and 1 base at J, with 7 bases in the middle. This CDR3 has 13 residues. Generated by immunoSEQ multiplex PCR, the TCRdb table keeps only in-frame clones and is missing some. The sample has about 73,000 clones; about 84% are singletons. The sample was peripheral blood. The V and J genes are TRBV5-6 and TRBJ2-3; no reliable D call. This TCR was recovered from a woman aged 60 to 75 with acute or convalescent COVID-19. The CDR3 sequence: CASSTYRTDTQYF. CDR3 nucleotides: TGTGCCAGCAGCACATACCGCACAGATACGCAGTATTTT.